This TCR beta chain was observed in a study of memory CD4+ T cells and cytomegalovirus serostatus. Only in-frame clones appear in the TCRdb table, and some are missing; sequencing was by immunoSEQ multiplex PCR. The sample shows roughly 50,000 clones, approximately 80% of them seen only once. The sort gate was single viable CD3+CD4+CD8-CD45RO+ cells for memory CD4+ T cells. The sequencing sample was made of memory CD4+ T cells from blood. The receptor was derived from an adult in good health and CMV-seronegative.

Written as DNA, the CDR3 is TGTGCCAGCAGCGGACGTACAGGGGGCTTCTACGAGCAGTACTTC. It codes for CASSGRTGGFYEQYF. V usage is TRBV7-9 and J usage is TRBJ2-7, with 9 bases fitting TRBD1. Germline V gene sequence: CDR1 SEHNR, CDR2 FQNEAQ (reference sequence). V lost 5 bases and J lost 3; bases outside the gene matches: 8. The CDR3 covers 15 residues.